The 3 T cell receptor beta chains below all came from one sample that was sequenced in a study of T-cell reconstitution after alpha-beta-depleted transplantation in children. Preparation of the TCRbeta library used unique molecular identifiers. MiXCR, applied by TCRdb to the PCR reads, yields one record per CDR3 protein. The repertoire holds roughly 310,000 distinct CDR3 sequences, 20% to 30% seen once, with approximately 11% in the top ten. This specimen was PBMCs, mostly from graft donor cells, taken 180 days after TCRalphabeta/CD19-depleted stem cell transplant. All receptors derive from a male patient between 5 and 17 years old who had a stem cell transplant for acute lymphoblastic leukemia, so the T cells may come from the graft donor.

This clonotype has just a few counts. The chain couples TRBV12-3 or TRBV12-4 to TRBJ2-7; D is unclear. This CDR3 has 13 amino acids. Trimming took off 6 bases at V and 4 bases at J, with 13 bases between the two ends. CDR3 in amino acids: CASRVGTAYEQYF. The CDR3 DNA reads TGTGCCAGCAGGGTGGGAACGGCTTACGAGCAGTACTTC.

The chain joins TRBV29-1 to TRBJ2-3; tentative D call: TRBD1 (5 bases). CDR3 length: 13 amino acids. The V gene lost 4 bases and the J gene lost 3 bases, with 11 bases spanning the gap. CDR1 and CDR2 (germline): SQVTM, ANQGSEA. CDR3 coding DNA: TGCAGCGTTGGAAGGGGTGGGACAGATACGCAGTATTTT. This translates into CSVGRGGTDTQYF.

The V call is TRBV6-1, the J call TRBJ2-7, with TRBD2 matching over 10 bases. J gave up 7 bases and V 6 bases, and 9 bases lay outside the gene matches. This CDR3 is built from 14 residues. CDR1 MNHNS and CDR2 SASEGT come from the germline V gene. CDR3 sequence: CASRPSGRAGEQYF. The CDR3 region has the DNA TGTGCCAGCAGACCGAGCGGGAGGGCCGGGGAGCAGTACTTC.